This passage covers 8 T cell receptor beta chains from one sample sequenced in a study of early T cells in non-severe SARS-CoV-2 infection. TCRdb reprocessed the 5' RACE reads with MiXCR, giving one entry per CDR3 protein. The data contain about 84,000 distinct CDR3 sequences, roughly 12% of them singletons. The sequenced sample consisted of whole blood. The receptor source for this set is an adult who was a healthcare worker with PCR-confirmed SARS-CoV-2 infection or an uninfected control (not recorded which).

In its sample, this clonotype was seen many times. The V and J genes are TRBV7-9 and TRBJ2-1; D gene uncertain. Per germline, CDR1 SEHNR and CDR2 FQNEAQ (reference sequence). V gave up 8 bases and J gave up 6 bases, with 11 bases separating them. The CDR3 loop spans 12 amino acids. The CDR3 DNA reads TGTGCCAGCCGAATAATAGGCAATGAGCAGTTCTTC. Translated: CASRIIGNEQFF. Variable domain in full (rest from reference TRBV7-9 and TRBJ2-1): DTGVSQNPRHKITKRGQNVTFRCDPISEHNRLYWYRQTLGQGPEFLTYFQNEAQLEKSRLLSDRFSAERPKGSFSTLEIQRTEQGDSAMYLCASRIIGNEQFFGPGTRLTVL.

This clonotype was seen repeatedly, ten times or more. The genes are TRBV5-4 and TRBJ2-1, with TRBD2 matching 11 bases. Per the germline V gene, CDR1 is SGHNT and CDR2 is YYREEE (reference sequence). V lost 3 bases to trimming and J lost 6 bases; unmatched junction nucleotides: 8. The CDR3 is 16 residues long. CDR3 nucleotides: TGTGCCAGCAGCTCACCCGGGACTAGCGGACTCAATGAGCAGTTCTTC. The encoded protein is CASSSPGTSGLNEQFF.

This clonotype showed up just a few times. This rearrangement joins TRBV12-3 or TRBV12-4 to TRBJ1-6; 10 bases line up with TRBD1. The CDR3 loop spans 16 amino acids. Unmatched junction bases numbered 11, after V lost 5 bases and J lost 10 bases. CDR3 protein: CASSLRQGANGSPLHF. CDR3 bases: TGTGCCAGCAGTCTTAGACAGGGGGCCAATGGGTCACCCCTCCACTTT.

This chain links TRBV6-1 with TRBJ2-1, with 9 bases that match TRBD2. J was trimmed by 2 bases and V by 4 bases; bases with no gene match: 9. From germline, CDR1 is MNHNS and CDR2 SASEGT. The CDR3 contains 17 residues. As DNA, the CDR3 is TGTGCCAGCAGTGGGACTAGCGCGAGTCATCCCTACAATGAGCAGTTCTTC. Translating it yields CASSGTSASHPYNEQFF.

The chain combines TRBV6-2 or TRBV6-3 with TRBJ2-1; D possibly uses TRBD1 or TRBD2 (5 bases each). This CDR3 has 16 residues. The V gene lost 4 bases and the J gene lost 0 bases, with 13 bases spanning the gap. From germline, CDR1 is MNHEY and CDR2 SVGEGT. DNA for the CDR3: TGTGCCAGCAGTTTTTCGGACGGGACCTCCTACAATGAGCAGTTCTTC. It yields the protein CASSFSDGTSYNEQFF.

The table lists this clonotype with a few counts. This chain connects TRBV5-6 to TRBJ2-3, with 15 bases aligning to TRBD2. This CDR3 is 18 amino acids long. Germline CDR1 and CDR2: SGHDT and YYEEEE. Trimming at V came to 3 bases and at J to 4 bases, leaving 9 bases not matched to a gene. Written as DNA, the CDR3 is TGTGCCAGCAGCTCCTGGACTAGCGGGAGGGCCGGGGCAGATACGCAGTATTTT. Translating it yields CASSSWTSGRAGADTQYF.

This chain connects TRBV28 to TRBJ2-3; D call uncertain. Trimming removed 3 bases at V and 1 base at J, with 8 bases between. The CDR3 is made up of 14 amino acids. Germline V gene sequence: CDR1 MDHEN, CDR2 SYDVKM. In DNA form, the CDR3 reads TGTGCCAGCAGTTTTGTGGCGGGCACAGATACGCAGTATTTT. Its translation: CASSFVAGTDTQYF.

The chain uses TRBV4-1 and TRBJ1-5; 10 bases fit TRBD1. V shed 4 bases and J 4 bases; nucleotides not matched to a gene: 4. Germline CDR1 reads MGHRA; CDR2 reads YSYEKL. CDR3 length: 15 residues. The CDR3 nucleotides read TGCGCCAGCAGCCCCCGGGACAGGGGAAATCAGCCCCAGCATTTT. Amino acid sequence: CASSPRDRGNQPQHF.